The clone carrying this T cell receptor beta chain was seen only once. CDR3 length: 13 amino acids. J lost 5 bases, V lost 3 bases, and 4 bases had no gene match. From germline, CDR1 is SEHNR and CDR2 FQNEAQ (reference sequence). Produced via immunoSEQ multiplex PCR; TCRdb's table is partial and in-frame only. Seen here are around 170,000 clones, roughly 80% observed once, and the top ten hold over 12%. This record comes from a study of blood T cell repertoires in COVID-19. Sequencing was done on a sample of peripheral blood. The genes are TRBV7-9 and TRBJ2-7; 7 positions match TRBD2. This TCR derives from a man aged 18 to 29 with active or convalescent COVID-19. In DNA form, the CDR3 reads TGTGCCAGCAGCTTGGGGGGGAAGGACGAGCAGTACTTC. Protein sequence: CASSLGGKDEQYF.